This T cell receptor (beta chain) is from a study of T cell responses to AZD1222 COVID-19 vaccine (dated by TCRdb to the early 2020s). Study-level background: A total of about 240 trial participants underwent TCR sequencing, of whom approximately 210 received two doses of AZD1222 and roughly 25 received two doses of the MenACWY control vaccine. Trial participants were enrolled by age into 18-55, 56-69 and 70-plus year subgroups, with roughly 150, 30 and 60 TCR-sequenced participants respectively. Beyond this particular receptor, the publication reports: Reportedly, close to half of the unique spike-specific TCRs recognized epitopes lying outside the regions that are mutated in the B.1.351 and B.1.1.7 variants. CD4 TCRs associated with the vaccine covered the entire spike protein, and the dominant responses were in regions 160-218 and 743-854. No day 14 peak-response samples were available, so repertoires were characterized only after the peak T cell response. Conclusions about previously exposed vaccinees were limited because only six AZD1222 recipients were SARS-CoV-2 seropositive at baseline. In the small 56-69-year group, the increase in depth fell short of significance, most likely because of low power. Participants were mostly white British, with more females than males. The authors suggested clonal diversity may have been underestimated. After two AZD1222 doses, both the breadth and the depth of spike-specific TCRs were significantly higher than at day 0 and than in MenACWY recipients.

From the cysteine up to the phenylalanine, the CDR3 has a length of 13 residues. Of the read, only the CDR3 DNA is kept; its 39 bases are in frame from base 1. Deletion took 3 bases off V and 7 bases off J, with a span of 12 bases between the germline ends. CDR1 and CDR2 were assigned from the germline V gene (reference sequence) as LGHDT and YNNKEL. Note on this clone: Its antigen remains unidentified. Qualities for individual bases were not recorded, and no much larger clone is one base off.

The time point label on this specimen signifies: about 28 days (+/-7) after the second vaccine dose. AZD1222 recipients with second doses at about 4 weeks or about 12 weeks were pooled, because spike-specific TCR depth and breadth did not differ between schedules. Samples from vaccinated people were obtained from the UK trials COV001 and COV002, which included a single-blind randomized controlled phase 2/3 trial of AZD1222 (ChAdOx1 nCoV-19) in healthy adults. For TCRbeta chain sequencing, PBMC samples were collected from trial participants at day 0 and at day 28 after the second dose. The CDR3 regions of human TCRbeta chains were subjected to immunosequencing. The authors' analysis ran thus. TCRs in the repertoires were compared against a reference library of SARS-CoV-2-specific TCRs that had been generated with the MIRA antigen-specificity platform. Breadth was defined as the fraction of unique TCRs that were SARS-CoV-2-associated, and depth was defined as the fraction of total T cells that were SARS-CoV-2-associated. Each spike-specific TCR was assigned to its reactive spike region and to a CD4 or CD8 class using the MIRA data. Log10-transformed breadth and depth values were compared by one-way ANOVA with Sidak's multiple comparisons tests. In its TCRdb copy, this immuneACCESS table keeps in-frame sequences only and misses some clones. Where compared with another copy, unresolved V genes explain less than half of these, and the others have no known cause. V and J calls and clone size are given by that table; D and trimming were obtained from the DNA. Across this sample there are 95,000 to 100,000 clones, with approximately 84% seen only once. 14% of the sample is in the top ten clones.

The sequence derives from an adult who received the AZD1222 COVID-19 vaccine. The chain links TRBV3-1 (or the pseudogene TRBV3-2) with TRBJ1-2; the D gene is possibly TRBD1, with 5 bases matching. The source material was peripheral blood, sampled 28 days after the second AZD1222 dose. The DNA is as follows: TGTGCCAGCAGCCAGGAACAGGCGTTTGGCTACACCTTC. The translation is CASSQEQAFGYTF.